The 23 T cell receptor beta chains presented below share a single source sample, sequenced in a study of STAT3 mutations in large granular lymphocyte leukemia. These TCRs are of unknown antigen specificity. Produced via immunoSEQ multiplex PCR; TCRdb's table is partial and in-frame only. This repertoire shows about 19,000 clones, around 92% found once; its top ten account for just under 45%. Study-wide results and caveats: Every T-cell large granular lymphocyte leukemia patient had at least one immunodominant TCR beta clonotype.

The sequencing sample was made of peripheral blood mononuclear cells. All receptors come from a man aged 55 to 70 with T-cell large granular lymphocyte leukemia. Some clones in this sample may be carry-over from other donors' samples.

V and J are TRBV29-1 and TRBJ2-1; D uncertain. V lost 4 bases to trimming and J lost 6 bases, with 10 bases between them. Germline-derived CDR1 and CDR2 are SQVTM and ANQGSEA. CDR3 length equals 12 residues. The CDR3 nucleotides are TGCAGCGTTGTGGTACCGATCAATGAGCAGTTCTTC. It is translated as CSVVVPINEQFF.

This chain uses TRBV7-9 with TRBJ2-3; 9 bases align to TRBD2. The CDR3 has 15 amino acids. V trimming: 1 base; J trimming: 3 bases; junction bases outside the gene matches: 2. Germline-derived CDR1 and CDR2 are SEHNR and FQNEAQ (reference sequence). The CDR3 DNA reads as TGTGCCAGCAGCTTAGAGGGACTAGCTACAGATACGCAGTATTTT. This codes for CASSLEGLATDTQYF.

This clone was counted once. CDR3 sequence: CASSQSQQGEAFF. The CDR3 DNA is TGCGCCAGCAGCCAGTCCCAACAAGGTGAAGCTTTCTTT. The chain uses TRBV4-1 and TRBJ1-1; D remains ambiguous. V was clipped by 3 bases and J by 7 bases, with 12 bases between them. Germline CDR1 and CDR2: MGHRA and YSYEKL. The CDR3 spans 13 residues.

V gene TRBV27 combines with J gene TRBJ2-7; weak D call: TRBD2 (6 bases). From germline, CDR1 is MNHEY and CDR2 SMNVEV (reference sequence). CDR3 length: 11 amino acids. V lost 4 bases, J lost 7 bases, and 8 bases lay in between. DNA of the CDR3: TGTGCCAGCAGTTGGAGCGGGGAGCAGTACTTC. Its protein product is CASSWSGEQYF.

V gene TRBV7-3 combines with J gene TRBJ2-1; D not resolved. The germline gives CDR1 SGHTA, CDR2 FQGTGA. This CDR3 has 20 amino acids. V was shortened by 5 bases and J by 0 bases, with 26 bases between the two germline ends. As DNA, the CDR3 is TGTGCCAGCAGCCCCTCCGGATCCGTTTCGTGGCGGAGCTCCTACAATGAGCAGTTCTTC. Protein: CASSPSGSVSWRSSYNEQFF.

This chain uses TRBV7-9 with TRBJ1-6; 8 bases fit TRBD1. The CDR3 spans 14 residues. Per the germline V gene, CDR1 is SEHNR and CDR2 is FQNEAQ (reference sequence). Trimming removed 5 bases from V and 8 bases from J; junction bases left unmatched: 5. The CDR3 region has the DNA TGTGCCAGCAGCCCCACAGGGGGGGATTCACCCCTCCACTTT. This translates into CASSPTGGDSPLHF. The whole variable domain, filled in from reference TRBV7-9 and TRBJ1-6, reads DTGVSQNPRHKITKRGQNVTFRCDPISEHNRLYWYRQTLGQGPEFLTYFQNEAQLEKSRLLSDRFSAERPKGSFSTLEIQRTEQGDSAMYLCASSPTGGDSPLHFGNGTRLTVT.

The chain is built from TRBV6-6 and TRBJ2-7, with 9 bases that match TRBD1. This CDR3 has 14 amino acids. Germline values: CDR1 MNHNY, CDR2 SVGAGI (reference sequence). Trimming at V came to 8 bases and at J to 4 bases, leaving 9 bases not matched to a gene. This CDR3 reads CASSRGTGSYEQYF. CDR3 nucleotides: TGTGCCAGCTCAAGGGGGACAGGGTCTTACGAGCAGTACTTC.

The CDR3 nucleotides are TGTGCCAGCTCACCTCAGGGGGACCAGATCACAGATACGCAGTATTTT. This gives the protein CASSPQGDQITDTQYF. The V call is TRBV18, the J call TRBJ2-3; the match to TRBD1 covers 7 bases. The germline CDR1 and CDR2 sequences are KGHSH and LQKENI. V lost 3 bases and J lost 2; bases outside the gene matches: 8. This CDR3 comprises 16 residues.

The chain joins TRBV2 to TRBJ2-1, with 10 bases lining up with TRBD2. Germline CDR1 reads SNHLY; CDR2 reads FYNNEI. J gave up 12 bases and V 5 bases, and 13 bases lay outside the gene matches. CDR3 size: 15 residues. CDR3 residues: CASSRGLAKVYAQFF. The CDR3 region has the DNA TGTGCCAGCAGTCGGGGACTAGCGAAGGTCTACGCGCAGTTCTTC.

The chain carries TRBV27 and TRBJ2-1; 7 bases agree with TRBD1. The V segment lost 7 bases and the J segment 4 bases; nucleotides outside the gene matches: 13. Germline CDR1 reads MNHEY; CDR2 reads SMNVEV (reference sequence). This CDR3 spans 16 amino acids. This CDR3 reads CASTYSTGLLYNEQFF. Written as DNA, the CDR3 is TGTGCCAGCACCTACTCGACAGGGTTGCTTTACAATGAGCAGTTCTTC.

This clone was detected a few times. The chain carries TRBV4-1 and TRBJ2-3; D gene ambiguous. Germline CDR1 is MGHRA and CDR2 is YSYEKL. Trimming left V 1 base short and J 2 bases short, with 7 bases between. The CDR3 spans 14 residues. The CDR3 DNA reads TGCGCCAGCAGCCAAGCCCCCCTCACAGATACGCAGTATTTT. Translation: CASSQAPLTDTQYF.

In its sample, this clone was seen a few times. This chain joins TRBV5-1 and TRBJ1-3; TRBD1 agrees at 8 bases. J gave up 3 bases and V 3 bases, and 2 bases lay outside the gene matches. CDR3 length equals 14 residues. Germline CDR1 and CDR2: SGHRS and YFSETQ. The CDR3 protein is CASSSGTGGNTIYF. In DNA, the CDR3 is TGCGCCAGCAGCTCCGGGACAGGTGGAAACACCATATATTTT.

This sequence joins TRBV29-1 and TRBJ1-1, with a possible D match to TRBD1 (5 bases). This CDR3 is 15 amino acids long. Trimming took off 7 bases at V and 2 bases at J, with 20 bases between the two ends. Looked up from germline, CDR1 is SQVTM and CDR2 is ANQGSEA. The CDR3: CSARGAGGANTEAFF. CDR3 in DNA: TGCAGCGCCCGAGGGGCGGGTGGGGCAAACACTGAAGCTTTCTTT.

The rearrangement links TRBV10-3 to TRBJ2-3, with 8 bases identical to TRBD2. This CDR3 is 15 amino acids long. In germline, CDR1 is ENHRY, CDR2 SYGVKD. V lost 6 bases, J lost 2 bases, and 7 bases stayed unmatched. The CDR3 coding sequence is TGTGCCATCAGATACTCGGGGGGGGACACAGATACGCAGTATTTT. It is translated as CAIRYSGGDTDTQYF.

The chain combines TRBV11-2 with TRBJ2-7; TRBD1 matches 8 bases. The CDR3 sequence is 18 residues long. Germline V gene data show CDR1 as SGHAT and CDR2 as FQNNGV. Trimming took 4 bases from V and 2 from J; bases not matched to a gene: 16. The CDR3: CASSSLRGRPGVPYEQYF. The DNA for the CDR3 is TGTGCCAGCAGCTCGCTCAGGGGGCGCCCAGGGGTACCCTACGAGCAGTACTTC.

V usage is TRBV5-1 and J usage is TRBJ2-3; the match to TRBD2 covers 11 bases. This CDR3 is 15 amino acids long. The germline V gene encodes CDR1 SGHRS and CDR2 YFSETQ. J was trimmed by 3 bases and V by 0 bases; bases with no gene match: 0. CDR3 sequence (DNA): TGCGCCAGCAGCTTGGTAGCGGGAGGGACAGATACGCAGTATTTT. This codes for CASSLVAGGTDTQYF.

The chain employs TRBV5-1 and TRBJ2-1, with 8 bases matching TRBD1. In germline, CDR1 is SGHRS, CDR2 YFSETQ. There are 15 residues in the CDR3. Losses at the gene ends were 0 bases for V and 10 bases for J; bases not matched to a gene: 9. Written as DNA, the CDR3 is TGCGCCAGCAGCTTGGAAGGGCGCAGGGGGCCCGAGCAGTTCTTC. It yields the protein CASSLEGRRGPEQFF.

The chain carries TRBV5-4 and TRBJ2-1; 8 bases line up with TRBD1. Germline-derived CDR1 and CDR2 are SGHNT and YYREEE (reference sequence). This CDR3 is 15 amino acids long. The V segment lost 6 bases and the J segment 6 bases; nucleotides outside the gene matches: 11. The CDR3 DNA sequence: TGTGCCAGCACCGACAGGGGAAGGGCCCGCAATGAGCAGTTCTTC. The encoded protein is CASTDRGRARNEQFF.

As DNA, the CDR3 is TGTGCCAGCGAAACCGGGGGGGGGACTGAAGCTTTCTTT. This sequence encodes CASETGGGTEAFF. J is TRBJ1-1 and V is TRBV6-1, with D tentatively TRBD1 (5 bases). CDR3 length equals 13 residues. The germline CDR1 and CDR2 sequences are MNHNS and SASEGT. Trimming pared 8 bases from V and 5 bases from J, leaving 15 bases between.

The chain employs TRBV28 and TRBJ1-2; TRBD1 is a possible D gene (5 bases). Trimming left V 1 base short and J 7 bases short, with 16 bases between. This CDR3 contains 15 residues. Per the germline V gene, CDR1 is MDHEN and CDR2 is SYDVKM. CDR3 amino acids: CASSLSQGRVGGYTF. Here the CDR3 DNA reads TGTGCCAGCAGTTTATCCCAGGGTCGGGTAGGTGGCTACACCTTC.

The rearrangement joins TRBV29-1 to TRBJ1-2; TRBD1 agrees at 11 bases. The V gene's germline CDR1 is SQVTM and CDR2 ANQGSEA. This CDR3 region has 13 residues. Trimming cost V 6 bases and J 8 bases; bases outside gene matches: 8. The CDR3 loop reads CSVGQGARRGYTF. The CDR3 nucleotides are TGCAGCGTCGGACAGGGGGCGAGGAGGGGCTACACCTTC.

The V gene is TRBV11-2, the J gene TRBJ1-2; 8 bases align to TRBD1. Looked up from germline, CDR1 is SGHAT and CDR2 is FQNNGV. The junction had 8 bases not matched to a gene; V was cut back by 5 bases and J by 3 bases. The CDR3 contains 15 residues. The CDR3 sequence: CASSPGGTGDYGYTF. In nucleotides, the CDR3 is TGTGCCAGCAGCCCAGGGGGGACAGGTGACTATGGCTACACCTTC.

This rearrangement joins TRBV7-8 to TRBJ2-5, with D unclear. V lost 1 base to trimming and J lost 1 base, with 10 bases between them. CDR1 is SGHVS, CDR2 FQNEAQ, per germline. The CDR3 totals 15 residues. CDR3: CASSLGLRPQETQYF. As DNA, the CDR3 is TGTGCCAGCAGCTTAGGTTTGCGCCCCCAAGAGACCCAGTACTTC. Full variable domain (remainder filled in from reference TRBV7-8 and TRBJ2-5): GAGVSQSPRYKVAKRGQDVALRCDPISGHVSLFWYQQALGQGPEFLTYFQNEAQLDKSGLPSDRFFAERPEGSVSTLKIQRTQQEDSAVYLCASSLGLRPQETQYFGPGTRLLVL.